The T cell receptor beta chain described here comes from a study of Ad26.COV2.S vaccination and SARS-CoV-2 variants. For the study at large: The study gave Ad26.COV2.S intramuscularly, once or twice 56 days apart.

The V gene's germline CDR1 is SGHTA and CDR2 FQGNSA. The CDR3 contains 15 residues. The V gene lost 5 bases and the J gene lost 2 bases, with 12 bases spanning the gap. Clones were read by immunoSEQ multiplex PCR, and TCRdb kept only the in-frame ones, dropping some. Of fewer than 500,000 clones listed, roughly 89% are singletons. The treatment was: some 20 received Ad26.COV2.S at low or high dose, single or two shots; 5 received placebo; per-sample allocation not given. The samples were gathered on day 63 after the first injection of vaccine or placebo. Ad26.COV2.S expressed prefusion-stabilized spike from the original Wuhan strain.

The chain employs TRBV7-2 and TRBJ1-4; D is perhaps TRBD1 (6 bases). This specimen was peripheral blood, taken in a trial of Ad26.COV2.S vaccine versus placebo. The receptor comes from a person aged 18-65 years who received the Ad26.COV2.S COVID-19 vaccine or a placebo. CDR3 nucleotides: TGTGCCAGCAGCCCACAGGGCGGGACTAATGAAAAACTGTTTTTT. Protein sequence: CASSPQGGTNEKLFF.